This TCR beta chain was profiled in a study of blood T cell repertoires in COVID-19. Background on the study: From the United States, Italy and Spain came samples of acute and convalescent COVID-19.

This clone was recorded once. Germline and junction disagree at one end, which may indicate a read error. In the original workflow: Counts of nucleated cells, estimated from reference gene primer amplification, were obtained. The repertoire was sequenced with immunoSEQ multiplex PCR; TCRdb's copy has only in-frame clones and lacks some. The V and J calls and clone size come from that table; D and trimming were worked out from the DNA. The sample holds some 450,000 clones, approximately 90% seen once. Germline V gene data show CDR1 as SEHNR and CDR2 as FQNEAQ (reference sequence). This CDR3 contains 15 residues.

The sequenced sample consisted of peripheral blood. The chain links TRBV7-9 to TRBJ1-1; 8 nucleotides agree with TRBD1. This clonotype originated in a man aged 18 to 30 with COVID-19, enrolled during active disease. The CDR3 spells CASSLADRAYTKAFF. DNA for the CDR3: TGTGCCAGCAGCTTAGCGGACAGGGCTTACACTAAAGCTTTCTTT.